This TCR beta chain emerged from a study of cytotoxic CD8 clonotypes in ibrutinib-treated CLL. Study-wide points: Baseline clonality was higher than in age-matched healthy donors and moved in step with circulating CD8+ T-cell counts.

Sequencing used immunoSEQ multiplex PCR; TCRdb keeps in-frame clones, though not all of them. The table has 150,000 or so clones, roughly 90% seen once. For this clone: Its antigen remains unknown.

The source of this sequence is a human donor with chronic lymphocytic leukemia. The source material was PBMCs, sampled at disease progression, from a patient treated with ibrutinib.

CDR3 region: CASSMGGQANTEAFF. In DNA form, the CDR3 reads TGTGCCAGTAGTATGGGGGGACAGGCGAACACTGAAGCTTTCTTT. The chain couples TRBV19 to TRBJ1-1, with 8 bases fitting TRBD1. J gave up 1 base and V 3 bases, and 4 bases lay outside the gene matches. Germline CDR1 is LNHDA and CDR2 is SQIVND (reference sequence). The CDR3 is 15 amino acids.